The 26 T cell receptor beta chains below all came from one sample that was sequenced in a study of blood T cell repertoires in COVID-19. Data came from immunoSEQ multiplex PCR; TCRdb stores just in-frame clones and leaves some out. Found here are more than 65,000 clones, about 70% of them singletons; the top ten hold about a third. The material sequenced was peripheral blood. These receptors were taken from a woman in her seventies with acute or convalescent COVID-19.

This chain uses TRBV7-2 with TRBJ1-2, with a possible D match to TRBD1 (5 bases). V shed 0 bases and J shed 7 bases, with 15 bases lying between them. Germline-derived CDR1 and CDR2 are SGHTA and FQGNSA. The CDR3 loop spans 15 amino acids. The CDR3 coding sequence is TGTGCCAGCAGCTTAGCGCTTCCAGGGAGGGGTGGCTACACCTTC. It translates to CASSLALPGRGGYTF.

This clone was counted between two and nine times. The rearrangement links TRBV27 to TRBJ1-3, with D maybe TRBD1 (6 bases). Deletions cut 5 bases from V and 0 bases from J, with 17 bases between. The CDR3 is 17 amino acids. Looked up from germline, CDR1 is MNHEY and CDR2 is SMNVEV (reference sequence). This CDR3 is CASSARQAPSSGNTIYF. DNA of the CDR3: TGTGCCAGCAGTGCCCGACAGGCCCCTAGCTCTGGAAACACCATATATTTT.

DNA for the CDR3: TGTGCCAGCAGCTTAAGTGGGGGCGCGGGAAACACCATATATTTT. Translation gives CASSLSGGAGNTIYF. V gene TRBV7-2 combines with J gene TRBJ1-3, with D possibly being TRBD1 (6 bases). The CDR3 loop spans 15 amino acids. Looked up from germline, CDR1 is SGHTA and CDR2 is FQGNSA. Trimming took off 2 bases at V and 4 bases at J, with 12 bases between the two ends.

The chain joins TRBV30 to TRBJ2-5; D might be TRBD2 (5 bases). Trimming took 3 bases from V and 1 from J, leaving 12 bases between them. CDR3 length: 14 amino acids. Germline V gives CDR1 GTSNPN, CDR2 SVGIG (reference sequence). The DNA of the CDR3 is TGTGCCTGGAGGGGTTTAGCGAGCCAAGAGACCCAGTACTTC. This codes for CAWRGLASQETQYF.

The genes are TRBV2 and TRBJ2-1; a weak D match, TRBD2 (5 bases). Deletions cut 7 bases from V and 15 bases from J, with 19 bases between. CDR1 and CDR2 from the germline V gene are SNHLY and FYNNEI. The CDR3 is made up of 12 amino acids. The CDR3 DNA sequence: TGTGCCAGCAAAATAAAAGAGGGTATGGGGTTCTTC. Translated, it gives CASKIKEGMGFF.

CDR3 nucleotides: TGTGCCAGCAGCAAACATCGGACTAGCGGGTTCAATGAGCAGTTCTTC. It codes for CASSKHRTSGFNEQFF. The rearrangement joins TRBV11-2 to TRBJ2-1; TRBD2 matches at 11 bases. J gave up 6 bases and V 5 bases, and 9 bases lay outside the gene matches. Germline V gene data show CDR1 as SGHAT and CDR2 as FQNNGV. This CDR3 is built from 16 residues.

This chain links TRBV6-5 with TRBJ1-1, with 7 positions matching TRBD1. V was pared by 6 bases and J by 1 base, with 8 bases of the junction left unmatched. The CDR3 loop spans 15 amino acids. The V gene's germline CDR1 is MNHEY and CDR2 SVGAGI. The CDR3: CASSARQGWNTEAFF. The CDR3 nucleotides read TGTGCCAGCAGCGCGAGACAGGGATGGAACACTGAAGCTTTCTTT.

V is TRBV6-2 or TRBV6-3 and J is TRBJ2-1, with TRBD2 matching 15 bases. Germline CDR1 reads MNHEY; CDR2 reads SVGEGT. CDR3 length: 18 amino acids. V dropped 2 bases and J dropped 9; count of bases not matched to a gene: 11. CDR3 sequence reads: CASSYLGLAGGRIGEQFF. The CDR3 DNA sequence: TGTGCCAGCAGTTACCTTGGACTAGCGGGGGGGCGAATCGGTGAGCAGTTCTTC.

This clone was detected only a few times. The V and J genes are TRBV6-1 and TRBJ1-1; possibly TRBD1 for D (5 bases). V shed 3 bases and J shed 4 bases, with 9 bases lying between them. Germline CDR1 reads MNHNS; CDR2 reads SASEGT. The CDR3 loop spans 13 amino acids. CDR3 region: CASSDGGVTEAFF. For the CDR3, the DNA is TGTGCCAGCAGTGATGGGGGGGTCACTGAAGCTTTCTTT.

The rearrangement uses TRBV24-1 and TRBJ1-2, with 7 bases matching TRBD1. CDR3 length: 14 residues. Germline lookup yields CDR1 KGHDR and CDR2 SFDVKD. V lost 3 bases, J lost 8 bases, and 8 bases stayed unmatched. CDR3 protein: CATSDPRQGRGYTF. In DNA, the CDR3 is TGTGCCACCAGTGATCCCCGACAGGGAAGGGGCTACACCTTC.

V is TRBV6-5 and J is TRBJ1-6; D is unresolved. Looked up from germline, CDR1 is MNHEY and CDR2 is SVGAGI. This CDR3 spans 12 amino acids. V lost 4 bases, J lost 7 bases, and 5 bases lay in between. Written as DNA, the CDR3 is TGTGCCAGCAGTTTTCCAAATTCACCCCTCCACTTT. It codes for CASSFPNSPLHF.

The CDR3: CASNFRDSYEQYF. CDR3 DNA: TGTGCCAGCAACTTCCGGGACAGCTACGAGCAGTACTTC. The chain combines TRBV5-4 with TRBJ2-7, with 7 positions matching TRBD1. This CDR3 region has 13 residues. CDR1 is SGHNT, CDR2 YYREEE, per germline (reference sequence). V trimming: 6 bases; J trimming: 3 bases; junction bases outside the gene matches: 6. Using reference TRBV5-4 and TRBJ2-7 for the parts outside the CDR3, the full variable domain is ETGVTQSPTHLIKTRGQQVTLRCSSQSGHNTVSWYQQALGQGPQFIFQYYREEENGRGNFPPRFSGLQFPNYSSELNVNALELDDSALYLCASNFRDSYEQYFGPGTRLTVT.

The chain is built from TRBV30 and TRBJ2-3; 12 positions match TRBD2. The J segment lost 4 bases and the V segment lost 2 bases, leaving 7 bases of the junction unmatched. Germline V gene data show CDR1 as GTSNPN and CDR2 as SVGIG (reference sequence). The CDR3 loop spans 16 amino acids. Here the CDR3 DNA reads TGTGCCTGGAGTCCGCTAGCGGGAGGGGGATCAGATACGCAGTATTTT. Translating it yields CAWSPLAGGGSDTQYF. Full variable domain (remainder filled in from reference TRBV30 and TRBJ2-3): SQTIHQWPATLVQPVGSPLSLECTVEGTSNPNLYWYRQAAGRGLQLLFYSVGIGQISSEVPQNLSASRPQDRQFILSSKKLLLSDSGFYLCAWSPLAGGGSDTQYFGPGTRLTVL.

Remarks on this clone: Other DNA sequences in this sample translate to the same CDR3. V gene TRBV9 combines with J gene TRBJ2-3; the match to TRBD1 covers 7 bases. This CDR3 is built from 15 residues. J gave up 3 bases and V 0 bases, and 4 bases lay outside the gene matches. In germline, CDR1 is SGDLS, CDR2 YYNGEE. CDR3: CASSVEGRGTDTQYF. For the CDR3, the DNA is TGTGCCAGCAGCGTAGAAGGCAGGGGGACAGATACGCAGTATTTT.

V is TRBV2 and J is TRBJ1-1; D gene unclear. Trimming left V 8 bases short and J 1 base short, with 8 bases between. This CDR3 has 12 residues. The germline V gene encodes CDR1 SNHLY and CDR2 FYNNEI. The CDR3 DNA follows: TGTGCCAGCGCTCGGAGGAACACTGAAGCTTTCTTT. Amino acid sequence: CASARRNTEAFF.

The chain carries TRBV30 and TRBJ1-6, with 10 nucleotides matching TRBD1. Per germline, CDR1 GTSNPN and CDR2 SVGIG (reference sequence). Unmatched junction bases numbered 22, after V lost 7 bases and J lost 10 bases. The CDR3 totals 18 residues. In DNA, the CDR3 is TGTGCCTATGGGCGGGACAGGGGCTCTCGAGGAGGGCGATCACCCCTCCACTTT. It is translated as CAYGRDRGSRGGRSPLHF.

The V and J genes are TRBV18 and TRBJ1-2; 7 bases are shared with TRBD1. Trimming at V came to 5 bases and at J to 5 bases, leaving 5 bases not matched to a gene. Germline-derived CDR1 and CDR2 are KGHSH and LQKENI. This CDR3 region has 13 residues. The chain's CDR3 is CASSIGTAYGYTF. The CDR3 nucleotides are TGTGCCAGCTCAATTGGGACAGCGTATGGCTACACCTTC.

The V and J genes are TRBV19 and TRBJ2-5; D perhaps matches TRBD1 (6 bases). This CDR3 contains 14 residues. V lost 4 bases and J lost 2, with 11 bases in between. Germline CDR1 is LNHDA and CDR2 is SQIVND (reference sequence). Here the CDR3 reads CASSTTGQQETQYF. The CDR3 coding sequence is TGTGCCAGTAGTACGACTGGACAGCAAGAGACCCAGTACTTC.

The CDR3 reads CASSYGTGAWQTEAFF. DNA of the CDR3: TGTGCCAGCAGCTATGGGACAGGGGCTTGGCAGACTGAAGCTTTCTTT. The chain is built from TRBV7-8 and TRBJ1-1; 10 bases align to TRBD1. The germline V gene has CDR1 SGHVS and CDR2 FQNEAQ. The CDR3 totals 16 residues. After removal of 4 bases from V and 5 bases from J, the junction contained 10 bases not matched to a gene. Drawing the rest from reference TRBV7-8 and TRBJ1-1, the complete variable domain is GAGVSQSPRYKVAKRGQDVALRCDPISGHVSLFWYQQALGQGPEFLTYFQNEAQLDKSGLPSDRFFAERPEGSVSTLKIQRTQQEDSAVYLCASSYGTGAWQTEAFFGQGTRLTVV.

Written as DNA, the CDR3 is TGTGCCAGTAGTACAAGACAGGGGGCGGCCTTAGATGGCTACACCTTC. It yields the protein CASSTRQGAALDGYTF. The V gene is TRBV19, the J gene TRBJ1-2; 10 bases agree with TRBD1. The junction had 11 bases not matched to a gene; V was cut back by 4 bases and J by 6 bases. The CDR3 is 16 amino acids. The germline V gene encodes CDR1 LNHDA and CDR2 SQIVND (reference sequence). Full variable domain (rest looked up from reference TRBV19 and TRBJ1-2): DGGITQSPKYLFRKEGQNVTLSCEQNLNHDAMYWYRQDPGQGLRLIYYSQIVNDFQKGDIAEGYSVSREKKESFPLTVTSAQKNPTAFYLCASSTRQGAALDGYTFGSGTRLTVV.

The chain uses TRBV18 and TRBJ2-5; D may be TRBD2 (5 bases). Germline lookup yields CDR1 KGHSH and CDR2 LQKENI. The CDR3 totals 16 residues. V lost 2 bases and J 2 bases, leaving 15 bases between the germline ends. CDR3 bases: TGTGCCAGCTCACCAGACTACACGAAGAGACAAGAGACCCAGTACTTC. The encoded protein is CASSPDYTKRQETQYF.

The gene calls are TRBV28 and TRBJ2-1, with TRBD2 matching over 7 bases. The junction had 5 bases not matched to a gene; V was cut back by 3 bases and J by 6 bases. Per the germline V gene, CDR1 is MDHEN and CDR2 is SYDVKM. This CDR3 has 14 residues. The CDR3 spells CASSFPGGINEQFF. The CDR3 DNA reads as TGTGCCAGCAGTTTCCCGGGAGGCATCAATGAGCAGTTCTTC.

The V and J genes are TRBV19 and TRBJ1-3; D not certain. Germline V gene sequence: CDR1 LNHDA, CDR2 SQIVND (reference sequence). The CDR3 is made up of 13 amino acids. V lost 7 bases, J lost 4 bases, and 11 bases lay in between. As DNA, the CDR3 is TGTGCCAGTATCGGGTCGACGGGAAACACCATATATTTT. Its protein is CASIGSTGNTIYF. Using reference TRBV19 and TRBJ1-3 for the parts outside the CDR3, the full variable domain is DGGITQSPKYLFRKEGQNVTLSCEQNLNHDAMYWYRQDPGQGLRLIYYSQIVNDFQKGDIAEGYSVSREKKESFPLTVTSAQKNPTAFYLCASIGSTGNTIYFGEGSWLTVV.

V and J are TRBV9 and TRBJ2-7, with TRBD1 identical over 7 bases. Germline V gives CDR1 SGDLS, CDR2 YYNGEE. This CDR3 has 13 residues. V lost 6 bases, J lost 6 bases, and 9 bases stayed unmatched. DNA for the CDR3: TGTGCCAGCAAACGCGAAGGGGGCGGCGAGCAGTACTTC. It translates to CASKREGGGEQYF. Based on the CDR3 plus reference TRBV9 and TRBJ2-7, the full variable domain is DSGVTQTPKHLITATGQRVTLRCSPRSGDLSVYWYQQSLDQGLQFLIQYYNGEERAKGNILERFSAQQFPDLHSELNLSSLELGDSALYFCASKREGGGEQYFGPGTRLTVT.

Details on this clone: At one end, the junction sequence differs from germline, possibly due to a read error. This sequence joins TRBV2 and TRBJ2-3; 12 bases line up with TRBD2. This CDR3 is built from 14 residues. Germline values: CDR1 SNHLY, CDR2 FYNNEI. The CDR3 loop is CASSEGSGLAGRDF. The CDR3 bases are TGTGCCAGCAGTGAAGGATCAGGACTAGCGGGGCGGGATTTT.

This clone was seen repeatedly, ten times or more. The chain uses TRBV10-2 and TRBJ1-4, with D possibly TRBD1 on 6 matching bases. CDR3 length: 16 amino acids. Trimming shortened V by 6 bases and J by 1 base, and 15 bases separated the two germline ends. The germline V gene has CDR1 WSHSY and CDR2 SAAADI. CDR3 sequence reads: CASSPRGPETNEKLFF. The CDR3 DNA sequence: TGCGCCAGCAGCCCCAGGGGACCCGAAACTAATGAAAAACTGTTTTTT.